This is a list of T cell receptor beta chains from one sample in a study of blood T cell repertoires in COVID-19. Sequencing used immunoSEQ multiplex PCR; TCRdb keeps in-frame clones, though not all of them. The sample includes approximately 66,000 clones, about 86% of them seen just once. The sequenced sample consisted of peripheral blood. The source is a man aged 50-60 years with active COVID-19. The CDR3 runs from the conserved cysteine through the conserved F or W. D genes are given only for firm matches. Size is omitted from some rows. Given values are once, few, many or a class for expanded clones.

CASSLAAAGRDSPLHF	TGCGCCAGCAGCTTGGCCGCGGCGGGGAGAGATTCACCCCTCCACTTT	TRBV5-1	TRBJ1-6	NA	NA
CASSTTNIYGYTF	TGTGCCAGCAGTACGACAAACATTTATGGCTACACCTTC	TRBV12-3/TRBV12-4	TRBJ1-2	NA	NA
CASSLAGALTYNEQFF	TGTGCCAGCAGCTTAGCGGGCGCCTTAACCTACAATGAGCAGTTCTTC	TRBV7-8	TRBJ2-1	NA	NA
CATSRRQGKINEQFF	TGTGCCACCAGCAGAAGACAGGGGAAAATAAATGAGCAGTTCTTC	TRBV15	TRBJ2-1	TRBD1	NA
CASSLGTGWYNEQFF	TGTGCCAGCAGTCTTGGGACAGGCTGGTACAATGAGCAGTTCTTC	TRBV6-5	TRBJ2-1	TRBD1	NA
CASSHPDRDAEKLFF	TGCGCCAGCAGCCATCCCGACAGGGACGCTGAAAAACTGTTTTTT	TRBV4-1	TRBJ1-4	TRBD1	NA
CASSVSVGNEQFF	TGTGCCAGCAGCGTCAGCGTCGGCAATGAGCAGTTCTTC	TRBV7-3	TRBJ2-1	NA	NA
CASNPGTGDNEQFF	TGTGCCAGTAATCCCGGGACAGGGGACAATGAGCAGTTCTTC	TRBV19	TRBJ2-1	TRBD1	NA
CASSPRDREETQYF	TGTGCCAGCAGCCCTCGGGACAGAGAGGAGACCCAGTACTTC	TRBV9	TRBJ2-5	TRBD1	NA
CASSPSGSNSPLHF	TGCGCCAGCAGCCCTTCGGGGTCTAATTCACCCCTCCACTTT	TRBV5-1	TRBJ1-6	NA	NA
CASRLFDRDTEAFF	TGTGCCAGCAGATTGTTTGACAGGGACACTGAAGCTTTCTTT	TRBV6-5	TRBJ1-1	TRBD1	NA
CASSLSAQQGRETQYF	TGTGCCAGCAGCTTGAGTGCACAACAGGGGAGAGAGACCCAGTACTTC	TRBV9	TRBJ2-5	TRBD1	NA
CASSIGGGTNTGELFF	TGTGCCAGTAGTATAGGTGGCGGGACCAACACCGGGGAGCTGTTTTTT	TRBV19	TRBJ2-2	NA	NA
CAIKKGAEMNTEAFF	TGTGCCATCAAGAAGGGGGCGGAGATGAACACTGAAGCTTTCTTT	TRBV10-3	TRBJ1-1	TRBD1	NA
CASSGDSSHQPQHF	TGTGCCAGCAGCGGTGACAGTTCCCATCAGCCCCAGCATTTT	TRBV9	TRBJ1-5	NA	NA
CSVAGTNEKLFF	TGCAGCGTTGCCGGGACTAATGAAAAACTGTTTTTT	TRBV29-1	TRBJ1-4	NA	NA
CASSSPPSDTEAFF	TGCGCCAGCAGCTCCCCCCCCTCGGACACTGAAGCTTTCTTT	TRBV5-1	TRBJ1-1	NA	once
CATRQGGEAFF	TGTGCCACCAGACAGGGTGGTGAAGCTTTCTTT	TRBV24-1	TRBJ1-1	NA	NA
CATAGGDPGSYEQYF	TGTGCCACCGCCGGAGGGGACCCAGGTTCCTACGAGCAGTACTTC	TRBV10-3	TRBJ2-7	NA	NA
CATSGGITGELFF	TGTGCCACCAGCGGAGGTATCACCGGGGAGCTGTTTTTT	TRBV24-1	TRBJ2-2	NA	once
CASSLQGAQISGANVLTF	TGCGCCAGCAGCTTGCAGGGGGCACAGATCTCTGGGGCCAACGTCCTGACTTTC	TRBV5-1	TRBJ2-6	TRBD1	NA
CASSDRLGGSVDTQYF	TGCGCCAGCAGCGATCGTTTAGGGGGCTCGGTAGATACGCAGTATTTT	TRBV5-1	TRBJ2-3	TRBD1	NA
CASSRLAGMQETQYF	TGCGCCAGCAGCCGACTAGCGGGAATGCAAGAGACCCAGTACTTC	TRBV5-1	TRBJ2-5	TRBD2	NA
CASSLKGAGANVLTF	TGTGCCAGCAGCTTAAAAGGGGCTGGGGCCAACGTCCTGACTTTC	TRBV13	TRBJ2-6	NA	NA
CASSDRGYSGNTIYF	TGTGCCAGCAGTGACAGGGGTTACTCTGGAAACACCATATATTTT	TRBV6-6	TRBJ1-3	TRBD1	few
CASIPGGRYYGYTF	TGTGCCAGCATTCCCGGGGGAAGGTACTATGGCTACACCTTC	TRBV25-1	TRBJ1-2	NA	NA
CASSAQRGETQYF	TGTGCCAGCAGTGCCCAGAGGGGGGAGACCCAGTACTTC	TRBV12-3/TRBV12-4	TRBJ2-5	NA	NA
CASSLARDPSGNTIYF	TGTGCCAGCAGCTTAGCACGGGATCCCTCTGGAAACACCATATATTTT	TRBV11-1	TRBJ1-3	NA	NA
CASSPRSRSGELFF	TGCGCCAGCAGCCCGCGATCCAGGTCCGGGGAGCTGTTTTTT	TRBV4-1	TRBJ2-2	NA	once
CASRVGTGGGGELFF	TGTGCCAGCCGTGTAGGGACAGGGGGCGGCGGGGAGCTGTTTTTT	TRBV2	TRBJ2-2	TRBD1	NA
CASRETTSGVLRYF	TGTGCCAGCAGAGAAACAACTAGCGGGGTGTTAAGGTATTTT	TRBV2	TRBJ2-3	TRBD2	once
CASSDRGLYGYTF	TGTGCCAGCAGCGACAGGGGCCTCTATGGCTACACCTTC	TRBV5-5	TRBJ1-2	TRBD1	NA
CASSLVDSNNQPQHF	TGTGCCAGCTCACTAGTCGACAGTAACAATCAGCCCCAGCATTTT	TRBV18	TRBJ1-5	NA	NA
CASSIAGGVSDTQYF	TGTGCCAGCAGCATAGCGGGAGGGGTTTCAGATACGCAGTATTTT	TRBV9	TRBJ2-3	TRBD2	once
CASSALDSSGSPLHF	TGTGCCAGCAGCGCTTTGGACAGCTCGGGGTCACCCCTCCACTTT	TRBV7-9	TRBJ1-6	NA	once
CASTKDRRRSNQPQHF	TGTGCCAGTACCAAGGACAGACGAAGAAGCAATCAGCCCCAGCATTTT	TRBV19	TRBJ1-5	NA	NA
CASSLGAGHSNQPQHF	TGTGCCAGCAGCTTAGGTGCCGGACATAGCAATCAGCCCCAGCATTTT	TRBV7-2	TRBJ1-5	NA	NA
CASNVYGTASYNEQFF	TGTGCCAGTAACGTGTACGGGACAGCCTCCTACAATGAGCAGTTCTTC	TRBV19	TRBJ2-1	TRBD1	NA
CASSYSGLAGELFF	TGTGCCAGCAGTTACTCGGGGCTTGCCGGGGAGCTGTTTTTT	TRBV6-5	TRBJ2-2	NA	NA
CASSLLSPRYNEQFF	TGTGCCAGCAGTTTATTAAGTCCCAGGTACAATGAGCAGTTCTTC	TRBV28	TRBJ2-1	NA	NA
CASSSSPTGVGRDEAFF	TGTGCCAGCAGTTCAAGCCCGACAGGGGTGGGTCGTGACGAAGCTTTCTTT	TRBV27	TRBJ1-1	TRBD1	NA
CASRFLDSRRNTEAFF	TGTGCCAGCAGATTCCTTGACAGTCGACGGAACACTGAAGCTTTCTTT	TRBV28	TRBJ1-1	NA	NA
CASSDLAGGQFF	TGTGCCAGCAGCGATCTAGCGGGAGGGCAATTCTTC	TRBV3-1/TRBV3-2	TRBJ2-1	TRBD2	NA
CASSPGQASYGYTF	TGCGCCAGCAGCCCCGGACAGGCATCCTATGGCTACACCTTC	TRBV5-1	TRBJ1-2	TRBD1	NA
CASSQDPRGSLPLHF	TGTGCCAGCAGCCAAGATCCCAGGGGGTCCTTACCCCTCCACTTT	TRBV3-1/TRBV3-2	TRBJ1-6	TRBD1	NA
CASSLQGQGNNEQFF	TGTGCCAGCAGCTTACAAGGACAGGGGAACAATGAGCAGTTCTTC	TRBV7-2	TRBJ2-1	TRBD1	NA
CASVTSGPNNEQFF	TGTGCCAGCGTGACTAGCGGGCCCAACAATGAGCAGTTCTTC	TRBV6-5	TRBJ2-1	TRBD2	NA